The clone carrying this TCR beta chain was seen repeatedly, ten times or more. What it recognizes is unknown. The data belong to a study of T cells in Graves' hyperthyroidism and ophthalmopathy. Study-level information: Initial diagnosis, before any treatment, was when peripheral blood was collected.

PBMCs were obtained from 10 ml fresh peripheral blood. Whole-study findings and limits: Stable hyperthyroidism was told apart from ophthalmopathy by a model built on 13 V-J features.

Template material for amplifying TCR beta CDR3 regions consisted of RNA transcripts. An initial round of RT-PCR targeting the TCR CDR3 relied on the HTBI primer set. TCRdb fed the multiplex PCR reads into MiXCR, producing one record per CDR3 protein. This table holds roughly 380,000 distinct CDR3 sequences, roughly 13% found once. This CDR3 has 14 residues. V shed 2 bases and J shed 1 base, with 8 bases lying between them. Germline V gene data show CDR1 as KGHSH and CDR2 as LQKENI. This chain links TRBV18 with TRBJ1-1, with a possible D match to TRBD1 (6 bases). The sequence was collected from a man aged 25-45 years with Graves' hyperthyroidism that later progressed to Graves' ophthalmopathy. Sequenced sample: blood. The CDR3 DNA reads TGTGCCAGCTCACCAAGACAGGCGAACACTGAAGCTTTCTTT. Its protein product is CASSPRQANTEAFF.